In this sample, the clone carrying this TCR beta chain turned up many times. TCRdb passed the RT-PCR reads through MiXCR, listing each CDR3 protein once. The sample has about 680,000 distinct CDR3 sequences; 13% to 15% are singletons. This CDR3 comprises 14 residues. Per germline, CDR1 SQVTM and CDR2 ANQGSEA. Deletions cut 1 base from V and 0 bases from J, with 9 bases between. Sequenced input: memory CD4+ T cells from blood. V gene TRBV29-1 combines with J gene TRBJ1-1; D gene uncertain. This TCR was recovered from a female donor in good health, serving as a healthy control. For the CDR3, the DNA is TGCAGCGTTGAAGCCCCCCCTCTGAACACTGAAGCTTTCTTT. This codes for CSVEAPPLNTEAFF.